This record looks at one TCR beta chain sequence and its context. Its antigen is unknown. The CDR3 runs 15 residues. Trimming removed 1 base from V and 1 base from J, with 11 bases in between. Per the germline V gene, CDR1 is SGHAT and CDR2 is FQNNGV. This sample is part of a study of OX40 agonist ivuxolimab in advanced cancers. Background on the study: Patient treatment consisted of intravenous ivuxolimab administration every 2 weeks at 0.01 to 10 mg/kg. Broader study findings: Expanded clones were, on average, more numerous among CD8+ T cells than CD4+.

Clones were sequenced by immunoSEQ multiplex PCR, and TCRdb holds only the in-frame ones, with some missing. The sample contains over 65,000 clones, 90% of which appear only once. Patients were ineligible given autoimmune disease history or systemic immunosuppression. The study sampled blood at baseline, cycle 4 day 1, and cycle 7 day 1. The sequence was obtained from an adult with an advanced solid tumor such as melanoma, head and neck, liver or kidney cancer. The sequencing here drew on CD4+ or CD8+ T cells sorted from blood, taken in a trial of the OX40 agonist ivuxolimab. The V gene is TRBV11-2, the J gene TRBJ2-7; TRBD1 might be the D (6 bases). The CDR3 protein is CASSLGAGDSYEQYF. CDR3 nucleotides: TGTGCCAGCAGCTTAGGGGCAGGGGATTCCTACGAGCAGTACTTC.